A selection of T cell receptor beta chains follows, all from one sample in a study of blood T cell repertoires in COVID-19. This table comes from immunoSEQ multiplex PCR, and its TCRdb copy is limited to in-frame clones, with some not included. The table has 150,000 to 200,000 clones, around nine tenths seen once. The sequenced material came from peripheral blood. These receptors were taken from a man younger than 35 with active or convalescent COVID-19. Both conserved end residues are trimmed from each CDR3.

CDR3,V,J
ASSQVGRANTEAF,TRBV3-1/TRBV3-2,TRBJ1-1
ASSHTSVNEQF,TRBV28,TRBJ2-1
ASDRGVGRGEQY,TRBV30,TRBJ2-7
ASSYSEQF,TRBV2,TRBJ2-1
ATSDLGLGGYNEQF,TRBV24-1,TRBJ2-1
ASSTDRGHGYT,TRBV12-3/TRBV12-4,TRBJ1-2
ASSLLGGGSYNEQF,TRBV7-3,TRBJ2-1
SVEQGSSYEQY,TRBV29-1,TRBJ2-7
ASSLGLLGFSEAF,TRBV27,TRBJ1-1
ASSFKEGTDTQY,TRBV19,TRBJ2-3
ATLQGDQPEQY,TRBV10-3,TRBJ2-7
ASSAGLAGDTQY,TRBV5-4,TRBJ2-3
ASSLRGGPQETQY,TRBV27,TRBJ2-5
ASSQEITQPGGYT,TRBV4-1,TRBJ1-2
ATSGQTGSSYNEQF,TRBV24-1,TRBJ2-1
ASSFGTGGKNYGYT,TRBV28,TRBJ1-2
ASGGGHEQF,TRBV12-5,TRBJ2-1
ASSLAGTSDGNEQF,TRBV11-3,TRBJ2-1
ASNGQGEHIQY,TRBV12-3/TRBV12-4,TRBJ2-4
ASSQEVSRAYSTDTQY,TRBV14,TRBJ2-3
ASSVGIPPLHNEQF,TRBV9,TRBJ2-1
ASSQAYRTSTNEKLF,TRBV4-3,TRBJ1-4
SVKIGTDNSPLH,TRBV29-1,TRBJ1-6
ASSLGQGVNSPLH,TRBV28,TRBJ1-6
ASSLGEGSGTEAF,TRBV7-6,TRBJ1-1
ASTSRVLAGATDTQY,TRBV7-9,TRBJ2-3
ASSPKQPGQGYSTDTQY,TRBV18,TRBJ2-3
ASSLGVAANYGYT,TRBV11-2,TRBJ1-2
ASSLASTEAF,TRBV7-9,TRBJ1-1
ASMAEGFSYEQY,TRBV5-1,TRBJ2-7
AWASPYEQY,TRBV30,TRBJ2-7
ASSIQGQPNEKLF,TRBV19,TRBJ1-4
ASSLTENTEAF,TRBV12-3/TRBV12-4,TRBJ1-1
AWSSGTPGVETQY,TRBV30,TRBJ2-5
ATSDSTSTEAF,TRBV24-1,TRBJ1-1
ASTVHGTGVYEQY,TRBV5-1,TRBJ2-7
ASSFRTGEDQETQY,TRBV11-3,TRBJ2-5
ASRMTDQNTEAF,TRBV27,TRBJ1-1
ASSTSGQGNTEAF,TRBV27,TRBJ1-1
ASSQGQGAMNTEAF,TRBV3-1/TRBV3-2,TRBJ1-1
ASGRGADEQF,TRBV4-3,TRBJ2-1
ASRRQGDGKDGYT,TRBV2,TRBJ1-2
ASSLGTGGIGEAF,TRBV7-3,TRBJ1-1
ASGQGAGGAYGYT,TRBV7-2,TRBJ1-2
ASSARGPADTQY,TRBV9,TRBJ2-3
ASSFLATSGIDTQY,TRBV28,TRBJ2-3